This T cell receptor beta chain was obtained from a study of blood T cell repertoires in COVID-19. Study context: PBMCs, B-cell-depleted T cells, or T cells were the source of the cDNA or gDNA that made up the material.

Original processing notes: How many nucleated cells were present was estimated from reference gene primer amplification. The data were produced by immunoSEQ multiplex PCR, yet TCRdb's version contains in-frame clones alone and is incomplete. The V and J calls and clone size were taken over from that table, and D and trimming were inferred from the DNA. Found here are 200,000 to 300,000 clones, roughly 84% of them singletons; the top ten hold around 4%. V was cut by 3 bases and J by 8 bases, with 10 bases left in between. This CDR3 has 13 residues. The material sequenced was peripheral blood. The receptor's source is a man aged 55 to 70 with acute or convalescent COVID-19. The gene calls are TRBV12-3 or TRBV12-4 and TRBJ1-4, with D hard to call. CDR3 sequence reads: CASSFQVREKLFF. The CDR3 DNA is TGTGCCAGCAGTTTTCAGGTCCGGGAAAAACTGTTTTTT.